This TCR beta chain emerged from a study of blood T cell repertoires in COVID-19. Study details: Sites across the United States, Italy and Spain contributed samples from acute and convalescent COVID-19.

The CDR3 length is 17 residues. Germline V gene data show CDR1 as LNHNV and CDR2 as YYDKDF (reference sequence). V dropped 1 base and J dropped 3; count of bases not matched to a gene: 10. How the authors handled the data: The assay estimated nucleated cells by amplifying reference gene primers. Data came from immunoSEQ multiplex PCR; TCRdb stores just in-frame clones and leaves some out. From that table come the V and J calls and clone size; the DNA was used to work out D and trimming. The data show 200,000 to 300,000 clones, more than 70% seen once. The receptor comes from a woman in her forties who had recovered from COVID-19. The gene calls are TRBV15 and TRBJ1-2; 8 bases match TRBD1. The sequenced sample was peripheral blood. CDR3 nucleotide sequence: TGTGCCACCAGCAGAGTCTTGGGACAGGACACACACTATGGCTACACCTTC. This sequence encodes CATSRVLGQDTHYGYTF.